This section outlines one TCR beta chain sequence together with its context. Its antigen remains unidentified. This specimen comes from a study of T cell responses to AZD1222 COVID-19 vaccine. The CDR3 totals 15 residues. The V gene end was trimmed by 1 base and the J gene end by 3 bases; junction bases not matched to a gene: 3. CDR1 is SGDLS and CDR2 is YYNGEE in the germline V gene. Sequenced by immunoSEQ multiplex PCR; TCRdb stores in-frame clones only, minus some. The table has approximately 100,000 clones, approximately 88% seen once. Findings of the study overall: Mapped onto spike, vaccine-associated CD4 TCRs spanned it and were dominant at 160-218 and 743-854.

Second-dose schedules of about 4 or about 12 weeks were combined. Source: peripheral blood, taken 28 days after the second AZD1222 dose. V gene TRBV9 combines with J gene TRBJ1-3; 8 nucleotides match TRBD1. The receptor comes from an adult who received the AZD1222 COVID-19 vaccine. CDR3 nucleotides: TGTGCCAGCAGCGTAAGGACAGGGATTGGAAACACCATATATTTT. Its protein is CASSVRTGIGNTIYF.